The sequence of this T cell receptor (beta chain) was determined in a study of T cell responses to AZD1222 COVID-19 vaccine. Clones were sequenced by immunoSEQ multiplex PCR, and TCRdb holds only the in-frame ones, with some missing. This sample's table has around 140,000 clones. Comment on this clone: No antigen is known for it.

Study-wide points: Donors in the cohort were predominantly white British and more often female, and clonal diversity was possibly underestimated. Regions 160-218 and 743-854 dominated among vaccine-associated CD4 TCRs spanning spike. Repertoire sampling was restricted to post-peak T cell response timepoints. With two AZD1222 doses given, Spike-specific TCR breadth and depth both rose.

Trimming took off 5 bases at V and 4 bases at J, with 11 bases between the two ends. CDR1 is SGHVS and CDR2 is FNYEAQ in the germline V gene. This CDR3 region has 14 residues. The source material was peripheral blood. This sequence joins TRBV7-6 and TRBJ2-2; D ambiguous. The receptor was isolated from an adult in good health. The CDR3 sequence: CASSLTKATGELFF. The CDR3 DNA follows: TGTGCCAGCAGCCTGACAAAGGCCACCGGGGAGCTGTTTTTT.